What follows are 32 T cell receptor beta chains derived from one specimen sequenced in a study of blood T cell repertoires in COVID-19. TCRdb's copy holds only in-frame clones and misses some; the assay was immunoSEQ multiplex PCR. The sample holds around 300,000 clones; 88% are singletons and the top ten take 0.75% to 1%. The material sequenced was PBMCs or T cells enriched from blood (not recorded which). These receptors all come from a woman in her 30s who had recovered from COVID-19.

There are a few counts of this clone. The gene calls are TRBV7-8 and TRBJ1-1; D not certain. Per the germline V gene, CDR1 is SGHVS and CDR2 is FQNEAQ. The V gene lost 2 bases and the J gene lost 0 bases, with 16 bases spanning the gap. The CDR3 length is 17 residues. CDR3 sequence: CASSLPQIGRVNTEAFF. CDR3 DNA sequence: TGTGCCAGCAGCTTACCCCAAATAGGGAGGGTGAACACTGAAGCTTTCTTT.

This clone was recorded a few times. The V gene is TRBV5-4, the J gene TRBJ1-5; 7 nucleotides align to TRBD1. CDR3 length: 15 residues. The J segment lost 7 bases and the V segment lost 5 bases, leaving 12 bases of the junction unmatched. CDR1 and CDR2 (germline): SGHNT, YYREEE (reference sequence). For the CDR3, the DNA is TGTGCCAGCAGGAAAGGAACAGGGGACGGGCAGCCCCAGCATTTT. Protein product: CASRKGTGDGQPQHF.

In nucleotides, the CDR3 is TGTGCCACCCTATGGACAAGTAATCAGCCCCAGCATTTT. It codes for CATLWTSNQPQHF. The chain joins TRBV6-5 to TRBJ1-5; D perhaps matches TRBD1 (5 bases). Germline V lookup: CDR1 MNHEY, CDR2 SVGAGI. V lost 10 bases and J lost 4, with 14 bases in between. The CDR3 contains 13 residues.

This chain uses TRBV7-2 with TRBJ1-1; D is unresolved. The CDR3 sequence is 13 residues long. Germline V gives CDR1 SGHTA, CDR2 FQGNSA. The ends were cut back, 2 bases at V and 3 bases at J, with 7 bases in the middle. In nucleotides, the CDR3 is TGTGCCAGCAGCTTATTTCGGGACACTGAAGCTTTCTTT. Translation gives CASSLFRDTEAFF.

The chain links TRBV6-1 to TRBJ2-6; 7 bases align to TRBD2. Trimming cost V 6 bases and J 1 base; bases outside gene matches: 0. Per germline, CDR1 MNHNS and CDR2 SASEGT. The CDR3 has 14 residues. The CDR3 bases are TGTGCCAGCAGCGGGGGGTCTGGGGCCAACGTCCTGACTTTC. Its protein product is CASSGGSGANVLTF.

The genes are TRBV2 and TRBJ1-1; TRBD1 matches at 10 bases. The CDR3 extends over 13 amino acids. With 8 bases clipped from V and 2 bases from J, the junction kept 2 bases outside the gene matches. Looked up from germline, CDR1 is SNHLY and CDR2 is FYNNEI. Written as DNA, the CDR3 is TGTGCCAGCGGGGACAGGGGCAACACTGAAGCTTTCTTT. Protein: CASGDRGNTEAFF.

The chain recombines TRBV24-1 with TRBJ2-3; D is possibly TRBD1 (5 bases). The ends were cut back, 2 bases at V and 2 bases at J, with 13 bases in the middle. The CDR3 sequence is 16 residues long. Germline V gives CDR1 KGHDR, CDR2 SFDVKD. This CDR3 is CATSDYKTAFTDTQYF. The CDR3 DNA sequence: TGTGCCACCAGTGATTATAAGACAGCTTTCACAGATACGCAGTATTTT.

V gene TRBV19 combines with J gene TRBJ1-1; maybe TRBD1 (5 bases). The CDR3 covers 15 residues. The germline gives CDR1 LNHDA, CDR2 SQIVND (reference sequence). Deletions cut 1 base from V and 4 bases from J, with 13 bases between. The CDR3 DNA reads as TGTGCCAGTAGTATAGTGGAGGGGCTGGGCACTGAAGCTTTCTTT. Its protein is CASSIVEGLGTEAFF.

The chain employs TRBV3-1 (or the pseudogene TRBV3-2) and TRBJ1-4; D is possibly TRBD1 (5 bases). This CDR3 has 15 amino acids. CDR1 and CDR2 from the germline V gene are LGHDT and YNNKEL (reference sequence). Trimming cost V 2 bases and J 3 bases, with 10 bases left between them. The CDR3 loop reads CASSQQGSSNEKLFF. The CDR3 nucleotides are TGTGCCAGCAGCCAACAGGGTAGTTCTAATGAAAAACTGTTTTTT.

This clone was seen only a few times. The V and J genes are TRBV7-9 and TRBJ1-1, with 7 nucleotides matching TRBD1. CDR1 and CDR2 (germline): SEHNR, FQNEAQ (reference sequence). Trimming took 1 base from V and 7 from J; bases not matched to a gene: 6. This CDR3 has 14 amino acids. The CDR3 reads CASSLGGTVIEAFF. The CDR3 nucleotides read TGTGCCAGCAGCTTAGGCGGGACAGTTATTGAAGCTTTCTTT.

The CDR3 nucleotides read TGTGCCAGCAGTTTATGGGGCAGGGGGGATTATAATTCACCCCTCCACTTT. It yields the protein CASSLWGRGDYNSPLHF. The rearrangement joins TRBV27 to TRBJ1-6, with TRBD1 matching 7 bases. CDR1 is MNHEY, CDR2 SMNVEV, per germline (reference sequence). J lost 4 bases, V lost 1 base, and 7 bases had no gene match. The CDR3 covers 17 residues.

In its sample, this clone was seen a few times. The rearrangement uses TRBV7-2 and TRBJ2-7; D is perhaps TRBD1 (6 bases). Germline V CDR1 and CDR2: SGHTA, FQGNSA. The CDR3 totals 14 residues. V dropped 3 bases and J dropped 3 bases, with 12 bases sitting between them. The CDR3 is CASSFSGASYEQYF. As DNA, the CDR3 is TGTGCCAGCAGCTTCTCAGGGGCCAGCTACGAGCAGTACTTC.

This sequence joins TRBV7-9 and TRBJ1-1; weak D call: TRBD1 (5 bases). Germline-derived CDR1 and CDR2 are SEHNR and FQNEAQ (reference sequence). This CDR3 has 16 amino acids. The V end was cut by 4 bases, the J end by 5 bases, with 20 bases between. The chain's CDR3 is CASSSYTGPRGTEAFF. The CDR3 nucleotides read TGTGCCAGCAGCTCGTACACCGGGCCTAGGGGTACTGAAGCTTTCTTT. The whole variable domain, remainder taken from reference TRBV7-9 and TRBJ1-1, is DTGVSQNPRHKITKRGQNVTFRCDPISEHNRLYWYRQTLGQGPEFLTYFQNEAQLEKSRLLSDRFSAERPKGSFSTLEIQRTEQGDSAMYLCASSSYTGPRGTEAFFGQGTRLTVV.

Concerning this clone: This CDR3 is also generated by other DNA sequences in the sample. The chain carries TRBV5-1 and TRBJ2-3, with TRBD2 as a possible D gene (7 bases). The CDR3 consists of 14 residues. In germline, CDR1 is SGHRS, CDR2 YFSETQ. The V gene lost 2 bases and the J gene lost 3 bases, with 10 bases spanning the gap. The DNA of the CDR3 is TGCGCCAGCAGCTTACAGGGAGGGACAGATACGCAGTATTTT. Amino acids: CASSLQGGTDTQYF.

This clone was seen a single time. V and J are TRBV27 and TRBJ2-7; tentative D call: TRBD1 (5 bases). The germline V gene encodes CDR1 MNHEY and CDR2 SMNVEV (reference sequence). The CDR3 extends over 14 amino acids. V was shortened by 3 bases and J by 4 bases, with 13 bases between the two germline ends. The CDR3 spells CASSLTVSEYEQYF. The CDR3, as DNA: TGTGCCAGCAGTTTGACAGTATCCGAGTACGAGCAGTACTTC.

V gene TRBV11-3 combines with J gene TRBJ1-2; D may be TRBD1 (5 bases). The CDR3 consists of 13 residues. From germline, CDR1 is SGHNT and CDR2 YENEEA. The ends were cut back, 5 bases at V and 3 bases at J, with 10 bases in the middle. The CDR3 sequence: CASSLGPDYGYTF. In nucleotides, the CDR3 is TGTGCCAGCAGCCTGGGGCCCGACTATGGCTACACCTTC.

The chain recombines TRBV7-9 with TRBJ1-2, with 11 bases identical to TRBD1. This CDR3 contains 16 residues. The J segment lost 5 bases and the V segment lost 0 bases, leaving 5 bases of the junction unmatched. CDR1 is SEHNR and CDR2 is FQNEAQ in the germline V gene (reference sequence). In nucleotides, the CDR3 is TGTGCCAGCAGCTTAGCGCGGGGGACAGGGGGTTATGGCTACACCTTC. This gives the protein CASSLARGTGGYGYTF.

CDR3 amino acids: CASSLAVQPQHF. The DNA for the CDR3 is TGTGCCAGCAGTTTGGCGGTCCAGCCCCAGCATTTT. The chain employs TRBV12-3 or TRBV12-4 and TRBJ1-5; D remains unclear. The V end was cut by 3 bases, the J end by 7 bases, with 7 bases between. The CDR3 contains 12 residues.

The chain combines TRBV7-3 with TRBJ2-6; D possibly corresponds to TRBD2 (6 bases). Per germline, CDR1 SGHTA and CDR2 FQGTGA. This CDR3 has 18 residues. V lost 1 base and J 0 bases, leaving 13 bases between the germline ends. DNA for the CDR3: TGTGCCAGCAGCTTAAATTTGGGACTGACCTCTGGGGCCAACGTCCTGACTTTC. Protein product: CASSLNLGLTSGANVLTF.

The V and J genes are TRBV28 and TRBJ2-3, with a possible D match to TRBD1 (6 bases). CDR1 and CDR2 (germline): MDHEN, SYDVKM. The germline V and J ends were trimmed by 6 bases and 0 bases, with 22 bases remaining between them. This CDR3 has 18 amino acids. The CDR3 DNA reads TGTGCCAGCAGCATGACAGGACAGTTCCACTCTAGCACAGATACGCAGTATTTT. Translation: CASSMTGQFHSSTDTQYF.

This sequence joins TRBV7-6 and TRBJ1-4, with 8 bases aligning to TRBD1. V lost 5 bases and J lost 6; bases outside the gene matches: 8. Per germline, CDR1 SGHVS and CDR2 FNYEAQ. This CDR3 comprises 15 residues. The CDR3 loop reads CASSRRQGWDEKLFF. The CDR3 DNA reads as TGTGCCAGCAGCAGAAGACAGGGGTGGGATGAAAAACTGTTTTTT.

V is TRBV10-3 and J is TRBJ2-3; 9 bases match TRBD2. The CDR3 sequence is 15 residues long. The germline V gene encodes CDR1 ENHRY and CDR2 SYGVKD. The trim removed 3 bases at V and 4 bases at J, leaving 5 bases unmatched. The CDR3 sequence is CAISDEAGGPDTQYF. The CDR3 DNA reads TGTGCCATCAGTGACGAGGCGGGGGGGCCAGATACGCAGTATTTT.

The chain uses TRBV19 and TRBJ2-1; perhaps TRBD2 as D (5 bases). CDR1 LNHDA and CDR2 SQIVND come from the germline V gene (reference sequence). The CDR3 sequence is 15 residues long. V lost 5 bases to trimming and J lost 4 bases, with 15 bases between them. CDR3 in DNA: TGTGCCAGTAGTCGGGGAATAGATATTTACAATGAGCAGTTCTTC. Translated, it gives CASSRGIDIYNEQFF.

The chain uses TRBV4-3 and TRBJ2-3; 8 bases agree with TRBD2. V shed 1 base and J 9 bases; nucleotides not matched to a gene: 3. The CDR3 has 13 residues. Germline loops: CDR1 LGHNA, CDR2 YSLEER. CDR3 sequence: CASSQGGGGTQYF. For the CDR3, the DNA is TGCGCCAGCAGCCAAGGGGGCGGGGGGACGCAGTATTTT.

This chain uses TRBV9 with TRBJ2-3, with 7 bases matching TRBD2. Trimming at V came to 0 bases and at J to 3 bases, leaving 4 bases not matched to a gene. The CDR3 contains 15 residues. Germline CDR1 SGDLS, CDR2 YYNGEE. The DNA of the CDR3 is TGTGCCAGCAGCGTAGATGCGGGAGTTACAGATACGCAGTATTTT. As protein: CASSVDAGVTDTQYF.

The chain recombines TRBV15 with TRBJ1-3; 7 bases are a match to TRBD1. V lost 0 bases, J lost 4 bases, and 3 bases stayed unmatched. The CDR3 has 15 amino acids. The germline V gene has CDR1 LNHNV and CDR2 YYDKDF (reference sequence). CDR3 bases: TGTGCCACCAGCAGAGATGACAGGGAAGGAAACACCATATATTTT. It specifies CATSRDDREGNTIYF.

The chain couples TRBV24-1 to TRBJ2-5, with TRBD1 matching 10 bases. This CDR3 is built from 15 residues. V shed 4 bases and J 5 bases; nucleotides not matched to a gene: 6. In germline, CDR1 is KGHDR, CDR2 SFDVKD. CDR3 loop: CATSDPGQGGETQYF. The CDR3 DNA reads TGTGCCACCAGTGACCCAGGACAGGGGGGGGAGACCCAGTACTTC.

This clone appeared a single time. This chain connects TRBV27 to TRBJ2-1; perhaps TRBD1 as D (6 bases). This CDR3 is 14 amino acids long. Germline V gene data show CDR1 as MNHEY and CDR2 as SMNVEV (reference sequence). The V and J ends lost 3 bases and 2 bases respectively, with 8 bases between them. CDR3 protein: CASSLGTPYNEQFF. The CDR3 DNA reads as TGTGCCAGCAGTTTGGGGACACCCTACAATGAGCAGTTCTTC.

The V and J genes are TRBV2 and TRBJ1-1, with 9 positions matching TRBD1. CDR3 size: 12 residues. Germline CDR1 SNHLY, CDR2 FYNNEI. The V and J ends lost 6 bases and 11 bases, in that order; junction bases with no gene match: 7. For the CDR3, the DNA is TGTGCCAGCAGGGACAGGGGAGTATCGGCTTTCTTT. It translates to CASRDRGVSAFF.

The rearrangement links TRBV18 to TRBJ2-5; D unclear. This CDR3 contains 15 residues. Trimming removed 0 bases from V and 0 bases from J, with 8 bases in between. Germline values: CDR1 KGHSH, CDR2 LQKENI. CDR3 region: CASSPPGRNQETQYF. As DNA, the CDR3 is TGTGCCAGCTCACCACCGGGCAGAAACCAAGAGACCCAGTACTTC. The full variable domain, completed using reference TRBV18 and TRBJ2-5, is NAGVMQNPRHLVRRRGQEARLRCSPMKGHSHVYWYRQLPEEGLKFMVYLQKENIIDESGMPKERFSAEFPKEGPSILRIQQVVRGDSAAYFCASSPPGRNQETQYFGPGTRLLVL.

This clone was counted at least ten times. V usage is TRBV27 and J usage is TRBJ1-6; 11 bases are a match to TRBD1. This CDR3 spans 15 amino acids. Germline values: CDR1 MNHEY, CDR2 SMNVEV (reference sequence). The V gene end was trimmed by 6 bases and the J gene end by 9 bases; junction bases not matched to a gene: 7. CDR3: CASSRPGTGGSPLHF. As DNA, the CDR3 is TGTGCCAGCAGCCGACCCGGGACAGGGGGTTCACCCCTCCACTTT.

This clone was observed a few times. The chain couples TRBV11-3 to TRBJ2-1; TRBD1 is a possible D gene (5 bases). V lost 5 bases and J 0 bases, leaving 8 bases between the germline ends. CDR3 length: 14 residues. Germline V gene lookup returns CDR1 SGHNT and CDR2 YENEEA. CDR3 region: CASSRQSSYNEQFF. The CDR3 DNA is TGTGCCAGCAGCCGACAGAGCTCCTACAATGAGCAGTTCTTC.